Below, one T cell receptor beta chain is given with its context. Its target is unknown. These data originate in a study of CD8 T cells in ankylosing spondylitis. Quantitative 5'-RACE with molecular barcodes was used to make the TCR beta libraries. One entry per CDR3 protein results from TCRdb running MiXCR on the 5' RACE reads. The table shows about 360,000 distinct CDR3 sequences, with 20% to 25% occurring only once. The CDR3 runs 14 residues. The ends were cut back, 0 bases at V and 4 bases at J, with 9 bases in the middle. Looked up from germline, CDR1 is SQVTM and CDR2 is ANQGSEA. Study-wide points: Researchers reportedly found disease-linked clones significantly enriched in matched ankylosing spondylitis synovial fluid. Reactive arthritis synovial fluid and blood were previously reported to contain some motif variants. Characteristic of ankylosing spondylitis blood, it appeared, was a TCR beta motif comprising fewer than 10 highly homologous variants.

Sequencing used blood, either unsorted or a sorted T cell fraction (not recorded which). The clonotype comes from a male donor with ankylosing spondylitis or in good health (not recorded which). The V call is TRBV29-1, the J call TRBJ2-2; D gene unclear. CDR3 nucleotides: TGCAGCGTTGAAGAGGGATTGGGCACCGGGGAGCTGTTTTTT. Amino acids: CSVEEGLGTGELFF.